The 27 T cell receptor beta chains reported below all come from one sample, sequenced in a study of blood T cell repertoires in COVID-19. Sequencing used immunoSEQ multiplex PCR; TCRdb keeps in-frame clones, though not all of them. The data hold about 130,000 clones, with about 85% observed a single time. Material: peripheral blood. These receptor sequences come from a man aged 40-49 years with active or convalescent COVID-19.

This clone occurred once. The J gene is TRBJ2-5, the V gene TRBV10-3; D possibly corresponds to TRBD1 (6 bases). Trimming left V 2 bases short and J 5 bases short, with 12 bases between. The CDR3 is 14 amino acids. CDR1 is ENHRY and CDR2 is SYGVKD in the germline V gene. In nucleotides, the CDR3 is TGTGCCATCAGTGAGGGGGGCTCCAAGGAGACCCAGTACTTC. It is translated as CAISEGGSKETQYF.

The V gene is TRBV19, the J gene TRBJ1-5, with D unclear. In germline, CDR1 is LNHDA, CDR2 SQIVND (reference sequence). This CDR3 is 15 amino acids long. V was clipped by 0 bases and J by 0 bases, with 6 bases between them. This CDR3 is CASSIEGISNQPQHF. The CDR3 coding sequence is TGTGCCAGTAGTATAGAGGGCATTAGCAATCAGCCCCAGCATTTT.

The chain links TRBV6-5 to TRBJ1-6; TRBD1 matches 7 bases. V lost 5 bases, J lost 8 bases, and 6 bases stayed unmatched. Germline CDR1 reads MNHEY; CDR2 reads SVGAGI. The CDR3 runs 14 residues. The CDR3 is CASSPQGEDSPLHF. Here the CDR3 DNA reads TGTGCCAGCAGTCCTCAGGGGGAAGATTCACCCCTCCACTTT.

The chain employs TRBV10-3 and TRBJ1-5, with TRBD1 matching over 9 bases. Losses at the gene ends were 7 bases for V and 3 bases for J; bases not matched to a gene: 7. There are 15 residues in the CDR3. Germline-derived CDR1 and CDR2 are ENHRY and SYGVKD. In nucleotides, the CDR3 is TGTGCCATCACTATGACAGGGGGAATCAATCAGCCCCAGCATTTT. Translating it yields CAITMTGGINQPQHF.

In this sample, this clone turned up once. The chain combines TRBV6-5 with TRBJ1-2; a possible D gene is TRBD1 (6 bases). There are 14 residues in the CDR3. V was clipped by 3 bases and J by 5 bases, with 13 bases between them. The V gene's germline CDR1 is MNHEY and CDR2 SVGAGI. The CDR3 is CASSYGAQGYGYTF. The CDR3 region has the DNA TGTGCCAGCAGTTATGGGGCGCAGGGGTATGGCTACACCTTC.

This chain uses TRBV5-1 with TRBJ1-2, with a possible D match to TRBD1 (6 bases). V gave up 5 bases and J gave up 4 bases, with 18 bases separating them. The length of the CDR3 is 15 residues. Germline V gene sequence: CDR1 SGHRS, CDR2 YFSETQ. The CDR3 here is CASRDSGHAVYGYTF. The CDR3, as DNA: TGCGCCAGCAGGGACAGCGGCCATGCCGTCTATGGCTACACCTTC. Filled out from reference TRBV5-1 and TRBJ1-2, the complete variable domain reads KAGVTQTPRYLIKTRGQQVTLSCSPISGHRSVSWYQQTPGQGLQFLFEYFSETQRNKGNFPGRFSGRQFSNSRSEMNVSTLELGDSALYLCASRDSGHAVYGYTFGSGTRLTVV.

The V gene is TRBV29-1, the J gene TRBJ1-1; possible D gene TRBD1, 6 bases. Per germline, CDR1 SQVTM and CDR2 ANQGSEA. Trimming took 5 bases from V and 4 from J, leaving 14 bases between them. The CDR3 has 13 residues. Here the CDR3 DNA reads TGCAGCGTTAAAGCTCAGGGGATCACTGAAGCTTTCTTT. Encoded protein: CSVKAQGITEAFF.

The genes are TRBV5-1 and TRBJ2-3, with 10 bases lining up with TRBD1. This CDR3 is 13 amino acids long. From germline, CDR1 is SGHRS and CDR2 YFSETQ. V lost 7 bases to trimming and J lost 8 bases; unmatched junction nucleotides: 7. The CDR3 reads CASGTGAQGTQYF. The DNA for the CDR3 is TGCGCCAGCGGGACAGGGGCTCAAGGTACGCAGTATTTT.

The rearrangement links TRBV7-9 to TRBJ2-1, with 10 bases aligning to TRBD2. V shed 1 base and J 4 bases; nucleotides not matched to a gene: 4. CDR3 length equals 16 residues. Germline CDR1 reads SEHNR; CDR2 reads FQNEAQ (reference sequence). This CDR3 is CASSLGGTSAYNEQFF. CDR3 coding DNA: TGTGCCAGCAGCTTAGGCGGGACTAGCGCTTACAATGAGCAGTTCTTC.

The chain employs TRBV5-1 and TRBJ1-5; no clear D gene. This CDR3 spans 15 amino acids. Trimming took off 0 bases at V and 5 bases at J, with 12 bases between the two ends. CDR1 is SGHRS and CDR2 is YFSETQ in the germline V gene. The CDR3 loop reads CASSLAPGSHQPQHF. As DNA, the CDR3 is TGCGCCAGCAGCTTGGCCCCGGGGAGCCATCAGCCCCAGCATTTT. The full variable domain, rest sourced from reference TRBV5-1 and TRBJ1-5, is KAGVTQTPRYLIKTRGQQVTLSCSPISGHRSVSWYQQTPGQGLQFLFEYFSETQRNKGNFPGRFSGRQFSNSRSEMNVSTLELGDSALYLCASSLAPGSHQPQHFGDGTRLSIL.

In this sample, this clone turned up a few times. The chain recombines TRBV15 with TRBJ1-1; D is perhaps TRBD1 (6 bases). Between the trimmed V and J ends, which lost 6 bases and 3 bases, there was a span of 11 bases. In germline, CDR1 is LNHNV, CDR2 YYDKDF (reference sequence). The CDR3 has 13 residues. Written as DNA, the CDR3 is TGTGCCACCAGTCGAGGGGGGGACACTGAAGCTTTCTTT. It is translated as CATSRGGDTEAFF. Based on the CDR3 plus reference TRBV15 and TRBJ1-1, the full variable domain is DAMVIQNPRYQVTQFGKPVTLSCSQTLNHNVMYWYQQKSSQAPKLLFHYYDKDFNNEADTPDNFQSRRPNTSFCFLDIRSPGLGDTAMYLCATSRGGDTEAFFGQGTRLTVV.

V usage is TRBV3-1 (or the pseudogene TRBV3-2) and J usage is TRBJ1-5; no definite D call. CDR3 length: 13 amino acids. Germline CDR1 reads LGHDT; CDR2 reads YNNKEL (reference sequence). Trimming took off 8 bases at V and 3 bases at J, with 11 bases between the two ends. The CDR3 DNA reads TGTGCCAGCGGCTCGTCGAACAATCAGCCCCAGCATTTT. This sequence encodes CASGSSNNQPQHF.

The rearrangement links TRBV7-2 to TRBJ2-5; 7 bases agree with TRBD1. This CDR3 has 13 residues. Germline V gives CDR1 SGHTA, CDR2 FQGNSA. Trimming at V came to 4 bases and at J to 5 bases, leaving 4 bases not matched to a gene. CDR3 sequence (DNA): TGTGCCAGCAGCTGGGGACAGCTGGAGACCCAGTACTTC. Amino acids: CASSWGQLETQYF.

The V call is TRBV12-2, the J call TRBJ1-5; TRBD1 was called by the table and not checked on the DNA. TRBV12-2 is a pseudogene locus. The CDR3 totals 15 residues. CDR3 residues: CASRFGTGDNQPQHF. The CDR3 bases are TGTGCAAGTCGTTTTGGGACAGGGGACAATCAGCCCCAGCATTTT.

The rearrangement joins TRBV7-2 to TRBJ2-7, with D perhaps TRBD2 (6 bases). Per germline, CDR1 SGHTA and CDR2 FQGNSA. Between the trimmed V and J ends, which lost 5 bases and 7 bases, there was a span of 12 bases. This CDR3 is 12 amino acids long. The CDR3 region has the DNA TGTGCCAGCAGCCGGCGCGGAGGGGAGCAGTACTTC. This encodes CASSRRGGEQYF.

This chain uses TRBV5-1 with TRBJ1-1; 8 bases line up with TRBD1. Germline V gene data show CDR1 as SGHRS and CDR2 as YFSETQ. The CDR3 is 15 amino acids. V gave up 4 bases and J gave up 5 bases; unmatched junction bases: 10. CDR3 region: CASSNVGQAGTEAFF. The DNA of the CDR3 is TGCGCCAGCAGCAATGTGGGACAGGCTGGAACTGAAGCTTTCTTT.

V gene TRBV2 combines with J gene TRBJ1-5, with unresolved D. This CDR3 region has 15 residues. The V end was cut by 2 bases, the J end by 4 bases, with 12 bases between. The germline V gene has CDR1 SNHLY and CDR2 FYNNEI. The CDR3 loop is CASSELGAGNQPQHF. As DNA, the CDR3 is TGTGCCAGCAGTGAACTTGGCGCCGGGAATCAGCCCCAGCATTTT.

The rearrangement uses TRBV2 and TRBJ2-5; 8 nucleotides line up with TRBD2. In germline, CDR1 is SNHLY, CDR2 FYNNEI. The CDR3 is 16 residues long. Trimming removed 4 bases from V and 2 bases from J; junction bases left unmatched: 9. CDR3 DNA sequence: TGTGCCAGCAGTGTCGGGGGGGGAGGACCACAAGAGACCCAGTACTTC. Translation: CASSVGGGGPQETQYF.

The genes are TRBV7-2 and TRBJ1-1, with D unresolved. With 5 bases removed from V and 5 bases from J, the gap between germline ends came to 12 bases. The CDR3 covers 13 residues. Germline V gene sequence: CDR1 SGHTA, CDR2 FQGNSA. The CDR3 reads CASSVRRLTEAFF. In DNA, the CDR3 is TGTGCCAGCAGCGTTCGTCGTCTTACTGAAGCTTTCTTT.

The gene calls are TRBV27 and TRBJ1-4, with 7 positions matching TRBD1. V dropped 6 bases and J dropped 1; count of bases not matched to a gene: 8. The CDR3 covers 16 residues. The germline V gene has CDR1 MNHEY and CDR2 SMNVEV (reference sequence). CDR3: CASSFRGRLTNEKLFF. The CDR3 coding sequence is TGTGCCAGCAGCTTCAGGGGGAGGTTAACTAATGAAAAACTGTTTTTT.

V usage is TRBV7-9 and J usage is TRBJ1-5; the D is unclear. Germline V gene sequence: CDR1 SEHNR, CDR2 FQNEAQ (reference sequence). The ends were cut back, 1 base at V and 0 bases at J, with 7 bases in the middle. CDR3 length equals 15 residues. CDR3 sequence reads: CASSLDSYSNQPQHF. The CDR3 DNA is TGTGCCAGCAGCTTAGACAGTTATAGCAATCAGCCCCAGCATTTT.

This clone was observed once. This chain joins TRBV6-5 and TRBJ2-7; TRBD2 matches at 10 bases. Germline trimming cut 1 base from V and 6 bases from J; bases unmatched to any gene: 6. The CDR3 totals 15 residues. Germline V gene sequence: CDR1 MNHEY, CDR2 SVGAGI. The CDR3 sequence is CASSYLSGGGVEQYF. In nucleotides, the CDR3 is TGTGCCAGCAGTTACTTGAGCGGGGGGGGAGTCGAGCAGTACTTC.

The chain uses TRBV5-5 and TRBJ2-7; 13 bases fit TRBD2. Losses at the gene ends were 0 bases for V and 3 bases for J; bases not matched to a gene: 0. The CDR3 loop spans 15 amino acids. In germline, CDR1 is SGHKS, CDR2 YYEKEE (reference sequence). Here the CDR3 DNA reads TGTGCCAGCAGCTTGGGACTAGCGGGGGGCTACGAGCAGTACTTC. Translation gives CASSLGLAGGYEQYF.

As DNA, the CDR3 is TGTGCCATCAGGGGCAGCAGCACAGATACGCAGTATTTT. Translation gives CAIRGSSTDTQYF. The chain joins TRBV10-3 to TRBJ2-3; D is unresolved. The CDR3 totals 13 residues. Trimming removed 6 bases from V and 0 bases from J, with 7 bases in between. Germline V gene data show CDR1 as ENHRY and CDR2 as SYGVKD.

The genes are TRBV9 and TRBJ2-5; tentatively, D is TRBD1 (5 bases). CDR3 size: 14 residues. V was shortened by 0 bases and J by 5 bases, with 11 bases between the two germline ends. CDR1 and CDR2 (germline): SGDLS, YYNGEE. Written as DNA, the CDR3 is TGTGCCAGCAGCGTAGGGCAGGGTTGGGAGACCCAGTACTTC. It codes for CASSVGQGWETQYF.

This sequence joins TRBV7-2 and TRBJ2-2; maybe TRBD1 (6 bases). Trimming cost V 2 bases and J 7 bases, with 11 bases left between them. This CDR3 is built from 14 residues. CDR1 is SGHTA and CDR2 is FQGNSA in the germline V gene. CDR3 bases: TGTGCCAGCAGCTTAAGTCGAGGGGGCGGGGAGCTGTTTTTT. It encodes CASSLSRGGGELFF.

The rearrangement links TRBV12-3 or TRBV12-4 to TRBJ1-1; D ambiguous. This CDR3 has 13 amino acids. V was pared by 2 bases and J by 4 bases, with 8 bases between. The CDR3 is CASSLSGSTEAFF. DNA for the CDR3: TGTGCCAGCAGTTTATCGGGGTCCACTGAAGCTTTCTTT.